The clone carrying this TCR beta chain was seen many times. What it binds is not known. This record comes from a study of Graves' ophthalmopathy and Graves' hyperthyroidism. As the template, RNA transcripts were used to amplify TCR beta CDR3 regions. Second-round multiplex PCR came after a first-round RT-PCR that employed HTBI primers. TCRdb called the multiplex PCR reads again in MiXCR, with one record for every CDR3 protein. This repertoire shows about 1.1 million distinct CDR3 sequences, about two fifths found once; its top ten account for 11%. Study outcomes and limitations: Blood also carried most expanded thyroid clonotypes exceeding 0.001 frequency.

Germline V CDR1 and CDR2: LNHDA, SQIVND (reference sequence). The CDR3 spans 14 residues. V lost 3 bases and J 4 bases, leaving 12 bases between the germline ends. This TCR was sampled from an adult man with Graves' hyperthyroidism. Sequencing input: peripheral blood or thyroid tissue (not recorded which). V usage is TRBV19 and J usage is TRBJ1-1; D is unclear. The CDR3 is CASSIGPGVTEAFF. DNA of the CDR3: TGTGCCAGTAGTATTGGGCCAGGCGTCACTGAAGCTTTCTTT.